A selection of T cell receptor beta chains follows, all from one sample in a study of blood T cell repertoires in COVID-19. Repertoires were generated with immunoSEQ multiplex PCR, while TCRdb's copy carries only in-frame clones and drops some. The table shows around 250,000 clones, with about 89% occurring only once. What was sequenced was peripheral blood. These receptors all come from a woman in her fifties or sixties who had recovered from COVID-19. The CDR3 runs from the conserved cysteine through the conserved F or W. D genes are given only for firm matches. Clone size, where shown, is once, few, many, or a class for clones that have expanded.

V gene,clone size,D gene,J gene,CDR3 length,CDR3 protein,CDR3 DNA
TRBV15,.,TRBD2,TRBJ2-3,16,CATSEGLAGGRDTQYF,TGTGCCACCAGCGAGGGATTAGCGGGGGGACGGGATACGCAGTATTTT
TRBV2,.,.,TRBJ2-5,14,CASSENRGEETQYF,TGTGCCAGCAGTGAAAATCGGGGTGAAGAGACCCAGTACTTC
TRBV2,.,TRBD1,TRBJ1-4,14,CASRYRGTNEKLFF,TGTGCCAGCAGGTACAGGGGCACTAATGAAAAACTGTTTTTT
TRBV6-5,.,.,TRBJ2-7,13,CASSYLGGYEQYF,TGTGCCAGCAGTTACCTGGGAGGATACGAGCAGTACTTC
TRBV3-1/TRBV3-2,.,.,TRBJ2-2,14,CASSQDKSRGELFF,TGTGCCAGCAGCCAAGATAAGTCGCGAGGGGAGCTGTTTTTT
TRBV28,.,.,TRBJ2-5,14,CASSLYGGKETQYF,TGTGCCAGCAGTTTATATGGAGGGAAAGAGACCCAGTACTTC
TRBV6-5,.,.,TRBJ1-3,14,CASIPGLYGNTIYF,TGTGCCAGCATACCCGGACTGTATGGAAACACCATATATTTT
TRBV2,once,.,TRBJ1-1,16,CASSRGKSGARTEAFF,TGTGCCAGCAGTCGAGGAAAATCAGGGGCGCGTACTGAAGCTTTCTTT
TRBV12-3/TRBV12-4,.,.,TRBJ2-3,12,CASSLRGITQYF,TGTGCCAGCAGTTTAAGAGGGATTACGCAGTATTTT
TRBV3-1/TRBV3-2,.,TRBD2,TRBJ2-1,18,CASSSTSGGSTAHNEQFF,TGTGCCAGCAGCTCGACTAGCGGGGGGTCCACTGCCCACAATGAGCAGTTCTTC
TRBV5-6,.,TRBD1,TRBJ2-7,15,CASSSQDRQTYEQYF,TGTGCCAGCAGCTCCCAGGACAGGCAGACCTACGAGCAGTACTTC
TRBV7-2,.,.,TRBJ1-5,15,CASSLGPAPNQPQHF,TGTGCCAGCAGCTTAGGTCCAGCGCCCAATCAGCCCCAGCATTTT
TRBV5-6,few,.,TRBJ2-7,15,CASSSREVRLTEQYF,TGTGCCAGCAGCTCCAGAGAGGTTCGGCTGACCGAGCAGTACTTC
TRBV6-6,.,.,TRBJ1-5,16,CATAVRGDRGGQPQHF,TGTGCCACAGCAGTGAGGGGTGACCGAGGGGGTCAGCCCCAGCATTTT
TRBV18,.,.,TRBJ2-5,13,CASSFGEQETQYF,TGTGCCAGCTCCTTCGGGGAACAAGAGACCCAGTACTTC
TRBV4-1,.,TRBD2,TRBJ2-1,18,CASSQDGRASGVPHEQFF,TGCGCCAGCAGCCAAGATGGTCGGGCTAGCGGGGTTCCCCATGAGCAGTTCTTC
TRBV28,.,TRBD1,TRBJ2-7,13,CASTRDSSYEQYF,TGTGCCAGCACCAGGGACAGTTCCTACGAGCAGTACTTC
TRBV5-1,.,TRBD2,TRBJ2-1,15,CATTFGGASHNEQFF,TGCGCCACTACATTCGGGGGGGCTTCCCACAATGAGCAGTTCTTC
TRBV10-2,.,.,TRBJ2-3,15,CARGCNRIWRLTQYF,TGCGCCAGGGGCTGTAACAGGATTTGGCGTTTGACGCAGTATTTT
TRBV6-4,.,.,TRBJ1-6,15,CASSDSGTQGSPLHF,TGTGCCAGCAGTGACTCGGGCACTCAAGGTTCACCCCTCCACTTT
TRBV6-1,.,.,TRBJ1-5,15,CASSEAGGGNQPQHF,TGTGCCAGCAGTGAAGCGGGGGGAGGAAATCAGCCCCAGCATTTT
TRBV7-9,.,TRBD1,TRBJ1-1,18,CASSRGRGTGVLNTEAFF,TGTGCCAGCAGCCGTGGGCGTGGGACAGGGGTTCTGAACACTGAAGCTTTCTTT
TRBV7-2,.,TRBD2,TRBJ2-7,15,CASSLVLAGPYEQYF,TGTGCCAGCAGCTTAGTGCTAGCGGGGCCCTACGAGCAGTACTTC
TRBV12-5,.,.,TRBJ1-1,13,CASGRNLDTEAFF,TGTGCTAGTGGCCGCAACCTAGACACTGAAGCTTTCTTT
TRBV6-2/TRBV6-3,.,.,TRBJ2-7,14,CASSWQGRGYEQYF,TGTGCCAGCAGTTGGCAGGGGCGCGGGTACGAGCAGTACTTC
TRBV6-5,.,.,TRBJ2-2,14,CASRLRGGTGELFF,TGTGCCAGTCGCTTGAGGGGGGGCACCGGGGAGCTGTTTTTT
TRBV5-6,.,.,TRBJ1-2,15,CASSLGGTTGYAYTF,TGTGCCAGCAGCTTGGGGGGTACTACAGGATATGCCTACACCTTC
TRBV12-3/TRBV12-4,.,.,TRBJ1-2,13,CASSLEGRKGYTF,TGTGCCAGCAGTTTAGAGGGGCGTAAGGGCTACACCTTC
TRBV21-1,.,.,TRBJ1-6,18,CASSKGFSLSSYNSPLHF,TGTGCCAGCAGCAAAGGTTTTAGCCTTAGCTCCTATAATTCACCCCTCCACTTT
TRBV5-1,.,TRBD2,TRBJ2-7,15,CASSSLAGTSYEQYF,TGCGCCAGCAGCTCGTTAGCGGGTACCTCCTACGAGCAGTACTTC
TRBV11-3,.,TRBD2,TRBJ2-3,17,CASSLEGLAGSTDTQYF,TGTGCCAGCAGCTTAGAAGGACTAGCGGGGAGCACAGATACGCAGTATTTT
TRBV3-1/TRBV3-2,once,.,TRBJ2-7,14,CASSQGYSTYEQYF,TGTGCCAGCAGCCAAGGATACAGCACCTACGAGCAGTACTTC
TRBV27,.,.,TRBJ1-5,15,CASSLSRRSNQPQHF,TGTGCCAGCAGTTTATCGCGGCGAAGCAATCAGCCCCAGCATTTT
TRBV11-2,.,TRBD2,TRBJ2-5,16,CASSLGSGLEGETQYF,TGTGCCAGCAGCTTAGGTTCCGGACTAGAAGGGGAGACCCAGTACTTC
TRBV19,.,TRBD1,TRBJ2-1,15,CASSRQGAVYNEQFF,TGTGCCAGTAGTAGACAGGGGGCGGTCTACAATGAGCAGTTCTTC
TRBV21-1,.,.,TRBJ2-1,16,CASSPRLAGATQGRFF,TGTGCCAGCAGCCCTCGACTAGCGGGGGCCACCCAAGGGCGGTTCTTC